The present T cell receptor beta chain was sequenced within a study of tumor-infiltrating lymphocytes in primary liver carcinoma. Whole-study results and caveats: It was in tumors, not blood, that the top-250-clone fraction was significantly higher (p = 0.039).

Production of TCR beta cDNA used approximately 480 ng total RNA together with a constant-region primer. Libraries covering TCR beta were generated through three nested multiplex PCR rounds (using a slightly modified ARM-PCR). PCR rounds one and two used TRBV1-TRBV30 forward primers with a C-beta reverse primer for around 10 cycles each. Each CDR3 protein gets one entry after TCRdb re-called the multiplex PCR reads with MiXCR. The sample contains around 190,000 distinct CDR3 sequences, roughly 80% of which appear only once. This clonotype came up a few times. The target antigen is unknown. One end of the junction does not line up with germline, which may come from a read error. The CDR3 spans 17 residues. Germline V gene sequence: CDR1 SGHVS, CDR2 FQNEAQ. Co-extracted RNA and DNA came from roughly 20-30 mg of unsorted bulk tissue. All of the tumor samples contained over 90% viable tumor cells.

The rearrangement uses TRBV7-8 and TRBJ2-4; TRBD2 aligns across 7 bases. The specimen sequenced was tumor tissue from primary liver carcinoma. The TCR sequence derives from a man aged 40-55 years with primary liver carcinoma and hepatitis B virus infection. The chain's CDR3 is CANSPLSSGLAKNIQYF. The CDR3 DNA reads TGTGCCAACAGCCCCCTTTCTAGCGGATTAGCCAAAAACATTCAGTACTTC.